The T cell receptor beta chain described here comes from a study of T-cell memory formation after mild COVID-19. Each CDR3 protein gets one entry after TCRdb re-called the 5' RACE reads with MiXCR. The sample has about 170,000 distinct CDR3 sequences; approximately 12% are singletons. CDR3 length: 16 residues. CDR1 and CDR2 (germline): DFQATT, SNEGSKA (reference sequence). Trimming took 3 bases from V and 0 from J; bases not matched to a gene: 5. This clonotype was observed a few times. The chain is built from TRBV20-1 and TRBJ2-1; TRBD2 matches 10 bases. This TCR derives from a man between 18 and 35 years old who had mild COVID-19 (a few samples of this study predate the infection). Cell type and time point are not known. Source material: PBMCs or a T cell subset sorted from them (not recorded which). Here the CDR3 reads CSARDPSGGSYNEQFF. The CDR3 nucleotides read TGCAGTGCTAGGGACCCTAGCGGGGGCTCCTACAATGAGCAGTTCTTC.